These 2 T cell receptor beta chains share one sample of origin, sequenced in a study of regulatory T cells in long-lasting Graves disease. Time point in this sample: newly diagnosed GD, antithyroid drugs for less than 3 months. PBMCs were the source of the RNA used for TCR sequencing. The authors built TCR beta libraries using iRepertoire HTBI primers and Arm-PCR of CDR3 regions. In TCRdb, the multiplex PCR reads were re-called with MiXCR into one record per CDR3 protein. This table has about 310,000 distinct CDR3 sequences, about a sixth appearing once. This specimen was peripheral blood mononuclear cells (PBMCs), taken at new diagnosis, from a patient treated with antithyroid drugs. The origin of the receptors is a female donor with Graves disease.

This clonotype was counted many times. The rearrangement uses TRBV6-1 and TRBJ2-7, with a tentative D call TRBD1 (6 bases). CDR1 is MNHNS and CDR2 is SASEGT in the germline V gene. Trimming removed 8 bases from V and 5 bases from J, with 16 bases in between. The CDR3 is 13 amino acids. The CDR3 sequence is CASGRSGENEQYF. CDR3 nucleotides: TGTGCCAGCGGTAGATCAGGGGAGAACGAGCAGTACTTC.

This clonotype was seen at least ten times. The chain uses TRBV6-2 or TRBV6-3 and TRBJ2-7; the match to TRBD1 covers 7 bases. Germline V gene sequence: CDR1 MNHEY, CDR2 SVGEGT. CDR3 length: 15 residues. J lost 6 bases, V lost 8 bases, and 16 bases had no gene match. CDR3 sequence reads: CASCSRGGLTPEQYF. DNA for the CDR3: TGTGCCAGCTGCTCCCGAGGGGGCTTGACTCCCGAGCAGTACTTC.